Following are 7 T cell receptor beta chains from one sample sequenced in a study of shared clonotypes between healthy human individuals. Sequenced by immunoSEQ multiplex PCR; TCRdb stores in-frame clones only, minus some. This sample has about 870,000 clones; about 92% occur once, and the top ten carry less than 25%. Naive CD8 cells were CD45RO-negative, positively selected for CCR7, excluding terminally differentiated effector memory CD45RA+ cells. The sample was naive CD8+ T cells sorted from blood. All receptors derive from a man younger than 45 in good health.

The chain carries TRBV10-3 and TRBJ2-4, with 13 bases lining up with TRBD2. CDR1 ENHRY and CDR2 SYGVKD come from the germline V gene. V lost 3 bases, J lost 0 bases, and 8 bases stayed unmatched. This CDR3 has 19 residues. In DNA form, the CDR3 reads TGTGCCATCAGTGATCAACTAGCGGGAGGGCCTAGAGCCAAAAACATTCAGTACTTC. It translates to CAISDQLAGGPRAKNIQYF.

The V call is TRBV19, the J call TRBJ2-1; D assignment may be TRBD1 or TRBD2 (5 bases each). V was cut by 4 bases and J by 5 bases, with 15 bases left in between. CDR1 is LNHDA, CDR2 SQIVND, per germline (reference sequence). The CDR3 spans 15 residues. CDR3 protein: CASSTWGLGDNEQFF. Here the CDR3 DNA reads TGTGCCAGTAGTACTTGGGGGTTGGGAGACAATGAGCAGTTCTTC.

V is TRBV13 and J is TRBJ2-3; 9 bases are a match to TRBD2. CDR1 is PRHDT, CDR2 FYEKMQ, per germline (reference sequence). This CDR3 contains 14 residues. The J segment lost 4 bases and the V segment lost 5 bases, leaving 4 bases of the junction unmatched. CDR3 loop: CASSRGRDADTQYF. The CDR3, as DNA: TGTGCCAGCAGCCGCGGGAGGGATGCAGATACGCAGTATTTT.

The chain recombines TRBV19 with TRBJ2-1; tentatively, D is TRBD1 or TRBD2 (5 bases each). CDR3 length: 14 amino acids. The V and J ends lost 2 bases and 9 bases respectively, with 14 bases between them. The germline CDR1 and CDR2 sequences are LNHDA and SQIVND (reference sequence). The CDR3 DNA reads TGTGCCAGTAGTATACTTGAGGGGCCAGGTGAGCAGTTCTTC. As protein: CASSILEGPGEQFF.

The gene calls are TRBV6-5 and TRBJ2-2; 11 positions match TRBD2. Germline values: CDR1 MNHEY, CDR2 SVGAGI. Losses at the gene ends were 0 bases for V and 6 bases for J; bases not matched to a gene: 3. This CDR3 spans 16 amino acids. CDR3 DNA: TGTGCCAGCAGTTACTCCGGACTAGCGGGTGCCGGGGAGCTGTTTTTT. It encodes CASSYSGLAGAGELFF.

This clone turned up a few times. This chain links TRBV7-9 with TRBJ1-1; D gene uncertain. Germline V lookup: CDR1 SEHNR, CDR2 FQNEAQ (reference sequence). The CDR3 totals 14 residues. The V gene lost 5 bases and the J gene lost 1 base, with 11 bases spanning the gap. The CDR3 spells CASSGPSGNTEAFF. As DNA, the CDR3 is TGTGCCAGCAGCGGGCCCAGTGGGAACACTGAAGCTTTCTTT.

The rearrangement uses TRBV10-3 and TRBJ2-7; perhaps D is TRBD1 or TRBD2 (5 bases each). Trimming cost V 6 bases and J 2 bases, with 11 bases left between them. The CDR3 has 13 residues. Germline CDR1 reads ENHRY; CDR2 reads SYGVKD. CDR3 sequence: CAIRGDGTYEQYF. In DNA form, the CDR3 reads TGTGCCATCAGGGGGGACGGTACCTACGAGCAGTACTTC.